The text below deals with one T cell receptor (beta chain). What it recognizes is unknown. This record belongs to a study of post-analysis software for immune sequencing data. Study-level points and caveats: When compared against controls, multiple sclerosis patients showed significantly lower normalized Chao1 diversity. Patients had higher frequencies than controls of five or six TRBV segments, including TRBV5-6, TRBV5-1 and TRBV20-1.

Germline V gene data show CDR1 as DFQATT and CDR2 as SNEGSKA (reference sequence). Trimming removed 5 bases at V and 3 bases at J, with 16 bases between. The CDR3 is 14 amino acids. Researchers reported that TCR beta cDNA libraries carried unique molecular identifiers. Input amounts of 1 to 10 million T cells were used. These gave around 500,000 cDNA molecules, so each molecule approximated one T cell. One entry per CDR3 protein, called by TCRdb with MiXCR from the PCR reads. Among about 820,000 distinct CDR3 sequences listed, 53% were seen once. Sample: blood. The receptor comes from a girl between 5 and 17 years old with multiple sclerosis. The chain links TRBV20-1 to TRBJ1-1; D remains unclear. CDR3 sequence: CSAPPGVRDTEAFF. CDR3 coding DNA: TGCAGTGCTCCACCAGGTGTTAGGGACACTGAAGCTTTCTTT.